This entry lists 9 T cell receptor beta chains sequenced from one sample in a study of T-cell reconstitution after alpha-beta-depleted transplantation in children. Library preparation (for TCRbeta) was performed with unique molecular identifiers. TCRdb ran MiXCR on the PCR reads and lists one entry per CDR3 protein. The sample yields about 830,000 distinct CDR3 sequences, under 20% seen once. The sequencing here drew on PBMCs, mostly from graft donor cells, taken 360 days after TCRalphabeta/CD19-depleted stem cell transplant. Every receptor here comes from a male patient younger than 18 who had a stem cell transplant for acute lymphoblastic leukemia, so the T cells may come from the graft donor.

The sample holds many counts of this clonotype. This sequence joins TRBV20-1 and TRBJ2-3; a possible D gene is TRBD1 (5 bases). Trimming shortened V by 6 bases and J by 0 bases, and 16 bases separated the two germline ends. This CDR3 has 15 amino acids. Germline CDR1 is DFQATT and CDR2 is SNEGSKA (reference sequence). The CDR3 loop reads CSAPRQSFSTDTQYF. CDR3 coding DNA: TGCAGTGCCCCACGACAGAGCTTTAGCACAGATACGCAGTATTTT.

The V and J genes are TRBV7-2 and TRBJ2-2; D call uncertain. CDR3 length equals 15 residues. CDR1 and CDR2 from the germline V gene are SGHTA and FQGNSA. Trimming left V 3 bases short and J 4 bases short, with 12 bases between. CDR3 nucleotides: TGTGCCAGCAGCTTTGAGAGGCGTTCCACCGGGGAGCTGTTTTTT. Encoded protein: CASSFERRSTGELFF.

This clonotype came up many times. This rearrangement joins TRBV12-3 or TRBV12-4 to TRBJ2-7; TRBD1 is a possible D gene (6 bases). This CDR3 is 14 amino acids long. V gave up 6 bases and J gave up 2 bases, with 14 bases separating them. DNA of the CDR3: TGTGCCAGCAGATACAGGGACCCGACCTACGAGCAGTACTTC. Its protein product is CASRYRDPTYEQYF.

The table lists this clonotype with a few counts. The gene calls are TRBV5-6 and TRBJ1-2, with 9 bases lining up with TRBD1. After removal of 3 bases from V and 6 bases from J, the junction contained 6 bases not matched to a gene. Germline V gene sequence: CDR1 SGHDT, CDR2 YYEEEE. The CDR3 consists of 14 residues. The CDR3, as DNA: TGTGCCAGCAGCTGGGGGGACAGGGTGGATGGCTACACCTTC. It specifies CASSWGDRVDGYTF. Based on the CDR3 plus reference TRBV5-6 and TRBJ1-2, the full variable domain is DAGVTQSPTHLIKTRGQQVTLRCSPKSGHDTVSWYQQALGQGPQFIFQYYEEEERQRGNFPDRFSGHQFPNYSSELNVNALLLGDSALYLCASSWGDRVDGYTFGSGTRLTVV.

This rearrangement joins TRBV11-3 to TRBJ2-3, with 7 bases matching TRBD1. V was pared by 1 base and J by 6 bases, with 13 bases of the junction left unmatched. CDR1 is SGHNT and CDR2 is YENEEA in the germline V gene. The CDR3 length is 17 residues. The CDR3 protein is CASSLVTHATGSDTQYF. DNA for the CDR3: TGTGCCAGCAGCTTAGTAACCCACGCGACAGGGTCCGATACGCAGTATTTT.

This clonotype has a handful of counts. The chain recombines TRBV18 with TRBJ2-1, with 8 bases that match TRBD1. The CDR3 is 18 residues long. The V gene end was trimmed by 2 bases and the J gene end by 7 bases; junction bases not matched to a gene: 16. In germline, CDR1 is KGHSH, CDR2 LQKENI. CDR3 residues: CASSPLGQGNNYGNEQFF. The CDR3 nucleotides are TGTGCCAGCTCACCATTAGGACAGGGCAACAACTATGGGAATGAGCAGTTCTTC.

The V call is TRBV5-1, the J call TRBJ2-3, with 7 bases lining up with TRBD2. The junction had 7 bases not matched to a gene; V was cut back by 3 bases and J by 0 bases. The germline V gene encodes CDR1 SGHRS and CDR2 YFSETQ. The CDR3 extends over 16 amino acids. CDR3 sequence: CASSSIAGPSTDTQYF. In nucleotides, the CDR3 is TGCGCCAGCAGCTCAATAGCGGGCCCTAGCACAGATACGCAGTATTTT.

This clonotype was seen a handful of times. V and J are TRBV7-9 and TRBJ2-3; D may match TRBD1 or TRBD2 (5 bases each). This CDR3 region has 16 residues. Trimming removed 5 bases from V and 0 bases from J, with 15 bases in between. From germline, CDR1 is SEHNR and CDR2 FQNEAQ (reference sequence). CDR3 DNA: TGTGCCAGCAGCCCCCGGTCGGGGCCTAGCACAGATACGCAGTATTTT. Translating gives CASSPRSGPSTDTQYF.

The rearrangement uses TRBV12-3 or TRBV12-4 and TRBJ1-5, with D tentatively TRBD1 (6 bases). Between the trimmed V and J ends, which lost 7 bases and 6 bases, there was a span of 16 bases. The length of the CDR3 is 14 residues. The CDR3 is CASTPGGASQPQHF. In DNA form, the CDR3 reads TGTGCCAGCACCCCCGGGGGGGCGAGTCAGCCCCAGCATTTT.